This T cell receptor (beta chain) was found in a study of CD8 T cells in Susac syndrome. The RNA input was about 0.5 to 1 ug, and it was reverse transcribed with random hexamers. TCRdb reprocessed the immunoSEQ multiplex PCR reads via MiXCR and lists one record per CDR3 protein. The sample holds roughly 100,000 distinct CDR3 sequences, around 94% seen once. This clonotype was detected only a few times. Trimming removed 1 base from V and 4 bases from J; junction bases left unmatched: 4. The CDR3 extends over 14 amino acids. The germline gives CDR1 SGHVS, CDR2 FNYEAQ. The chain has TRBV7-6 and TRBJ2-7; the match to TRBD1 covers 7 bases. The sequence was obtained from a human donor with Susac syndrome. The sequencing input was CD8+ T cells from PBMCs. This chain's CDR3 is CASSLGGGPYEQYF. In DNA form, the CDR3 reads TGTGCCAGCAGCTTAGGAGGGGGCCCATACGAGCAGTACTTC.